These T cell receptor beta chains were read from a single sample in a study of blood T cell repertoires in COVID-19. Clones were sequenced by immunoSEQ multiplex PCR, and TCRdb holds only the in-frame ones, with some missing. This repertoire shows fewer than 350,000 clones, roughly 86% found once; its top ten account for roughly 8.5%. Sequenced material: peripheral blood. These receptors all stem from a man aged 35 to 55 with active or convalescent COVID-19. The CDR3 runs from the conserved cysteine through the conserved F or W. The order of the fields is J gene, D gene, V gene, clone size, CDR3 protein, CDR3 DNA. The D gene is left open where the match is weak. The size field is filled for only some rows; it gives once, few, many or a size class.

>TRBJ1-1|TRBD1|TRBV27|-
CASSRGIGTEAFF
TGTGCCAGCAGCAGGGGGATCGGCACTGAAGCTTTCTTT
>TRBJ1-6|-|TRBV19|once
CASTDGTRQVGGSPLHF
TGTGCCAGTACGGACGGTACGCGACAGGTCGGCGGTTCACCCCTCCACTTT
>TRBJ2-2|TRBD2|TRBV19|-
CASSRLAGETMPGELFF
TGTGCCAGTAGTAGACTAGCGGGAGAGACTATGCCCGGGGAGCTGTTTTTT
>TRBJ2-7|-|TRBV18|-
CASSPLTGSYEQYF
TGTGCCAGCTCACCACTTACGGGATCCTACGAGCAGTACTTC
>TRBJ1-6|-|TRBV2|-
CASRQNNSPLHF
TGTGCCAGCAGACAGAATAATTCACCCCTCCACTTT
>TRBJ2-3|-|TRBV28|-
CASTLSSTDTQYF
TGTGCCAGCACCCTATCTAGCACAGATACGCAGTATTTT
>TRBJ1-4|-|TRBV5-1|-
CASSLDREGQKLFF
TGCGCCAGCAGCTTGGACAGGGAAGGGCAAAAACTGTTTTTT
>TRBJ2-5|TRBD2|TRBV7-3|-
CASSPGGGQETQYF
TGTGCCAGCAGTCCAGGCGGGGGACAAGAGACCCAGTACTTC
>TRBJ1-2|TRBD1|TRBV18|-
CASSLSTGGVDYGYTF
TGTGCCAGCTCACTTTCGACAGGGGGCGTCGACTATGGCTACACCTTC
>TRBJ1-1|-|TRBV18|-
CASSNRDENTEAFF
TGTGCCAGCTCAAACAGGGATGAGAACACTGAAGCTTTCTTT
>TRBJ1-2|TRBD1|TRBV19|-
CASRAGQVDGYTF
TGTGCCAGTAGAGCGGGACAGGTGGATGGCTACACCTTC
>TRBJ2-1|TRBD2|TRBV6-4|-
CASSDSLAGEVAEQFF
TGTGCCAGCAGTGACTCTTTAGCGGGAGAGGTTGCTGAGCAGTTCTTC
>TRBJ2-5|TRBD2|TRBV5-1|-
CASSWGLGGQETQYF
TGCGCCAGCAGCTGGGGACTAGGGGGACAAGAGACCCAGTACTTC
>TRBJ2-5|-|TRBV6-5|-
CASKPSGLQETQYF
TGTGCCAGCAAACCCTCGGGACTCCAAGAGACCCAGTACTTC
>TRBJ2-6|-|TRBV11-3|-
CASPYGGEGLPGNGANVLTF
TGTGCCAGCCCTTACGGGGGAGAGGGACTGCCCGGGAATGGGGCCAACGTCCTGACTTTC
>TRBJ1-3|-|TRBV11-3|-
CASSLDRVPGNTIYF
TGTGCCAGCAGCTTAGACAGGGTTCCTGGAAACACCATATATTTT
>TRBJ2-3|TRBD2|TRBV28|-
CASTGLAADTQYF
TGTGCCAGCACGGGACTAGCCGCGGATACGCAGTATTTT
>TRBJ2-2|-|TRBV11-2|-
CASSLVQSTGELFF
TGTGCCAGCAGCTTAGTCCAGTCCACCGGGGAGCTGTTTTTT
>TRBJ2-3|TRBD2|TRBV2|-
CARGSGSQDTQYF
TGTGCCAGGGGGAGCGGGAGCCAAGATACGCAGTATTTT
>TRBJ2-3|TRBD2|TRBV9|-
CASSVLAGGLDTQYF
TGTGCCAGCAGCGTCCTAGCGGGGGGGCTCGATACGCAGTATTTT
>TRBJ1-4|-|TRBV12-3/TRBV12-4|-
CASSLTEHEKLFF
TGTGCCAGCAGTCTGACAGAACATGAAAAACTGTTTTTT
>TRBJ1-1|TRBD1|TRBV29-1|-
CSGRGQGIRDTEAFF
TGCAGCGGGCGGGGACAGGGGATAAGGGACACTGAAGCTTTCTTT
>TRBJ1-2|TRBD1|TRBV28|-
CASQAGQDYGYTF
TGTGCCAGCCAAGCCGGACAGGACTATGGCTACACCTTC
>TRBJ1-1|TRBD1|TRBV2|-
CASSPRGTMNTEAFF
TGTGCCAGCAGTCCCAGGGGGACAATGAACACTGAAGCTTTCTTT
>TRBJ1-4|-|TRBV6-5|once
CASSYSERANEKLFF
TGTGCCAGCAGTTACTCGGAGAGGGCAAATGAAAAACTGTTTTTT
>TRBJ2-1|-|TRBV19|-
CASTGWSSGNEQFF
TGTGCCAGTACGGGGTGGTCCTCTGGGAATGAGCAGTTCTTC
>TRBJ2-2|TRBD1|TRBV6-4|-
CASSDRTGTGELFF
TGTGCCAGCAGTGACAGGACAGGGACCGGGGAGCTGTTTTTT
>TRBJ1-2|-|TRBV29-1|-
CSVETEGWYGYTF
TGCAGCGTTGAAACGGAGGGATGGTATGGCTACACCTTC
>TRBJ2-7|TRBD1|TRBV2|-
CASSDRQGSYEQYF
TGTGCCAGCAGTGACAGACAGGGGTCCTACGAGCAGTACTTC
>TRBJ2-1|-|TRBV27|-
CASSLGWGPGDEQFF
TGTGCCAGCAGTTTGGGGTGGGGGCCCGGCGATGAGCAGTTCTTC
>TRBJ1-4|-|TRBV7-6|-
CASSSRQNEKLFF
TGTGCCAGCAGCTCGCGGCAGAATGAAAAACTGTTTTTT
>TRBJ2-3|-|TRBV9|-
CASSVGMQGGHQISTDTQYF
TGTGCCAGCAGCGTAGGAATGCAGGGGGGACACCAAATCAGCACAGATACGCAGTATTTT
>TRBJ1-1|-|TRBV6-5|-
CASSPEREAFF
TGTGCCAGCAGCCCGGAGCGTGAAGCTTTCTTT
>TRBJ2-7|TRBD1|TRBV5-1|-
CASSYPGQVAYEQYF
TGCGCCAGCAGCTATCCGGGACAGGTCGCCTACGAGCAGTACTTC
>TRBJ1-2|TRBD1|TRBV19|-
CASSIGTGGYGYTF
TGTGCCAGTAGTATAGGCACAGGGGGCTATGGCTACACCTTC
>TRBJ1-4|-|TRBV28|-
CASIQGGANEKLFF
TGTGCCAGCATTCAAGGGGGAGCTAATGAAAAACTGTTTTTT
>TRBJ2-7|TRBD2|TRBV9|-
CASNGGLAESEQYF
TGTGCCAGCAACGGGGGGTTGGCGGAATCCGAGCAGTACTTC
>TRBJ1-3|-|TRBV7-6|-
CASSSGAGNTIYF
TGTGCCAGCAGTTCAGGCGCTGGAAACACCATATATTTT
>TRBJ1-5|TRBD1|TRBV7-8|-
CASSRTGGVDQPQHF
TGTGCCAGCAGCCGGACAGGGGGCGTTGATCAGCCCCAGCATTTT
>TRBJ1-3|-|TRBV19|-
CASRVLDGNTIYF
TGTGCCAGTCGGGTCTTGGATGGAAACACCATATATTTT
>TRBJ1-6|-|TRBV30|few
CAGREINSPLHF
TGTGCCGGGAGGGAGATTAATTCACCCCTCCACTTT
>TRBJ1-5|-|TRBV4-1|-
CASSQGDSSNQPQHF
TGCGCCAGCAGCCAAGGAGACAGCAGCAATCAGCCCCAGCATTTT
>TRBJ1-1|TRBD1|TRBV2|-
CAGRDRGPEAFF
TGTGCCGGACGGGACAGGGGCCCTGAAGCTTTCTTT
>TRBJ1-1|TRBD1|TRBV5-1|-
CASGPGDRTTEAFF
TGCGCCAGCGGCCCGGGGGACAGGACGACTGAAGCTTTCTTT
>TRBJ1-3|TRBD1|TRBV5-1|many
CASSPGGGIGNTIYF
TGCGCCAGCAGCCCCGGAGGGGGCATTGGAAACACCATATATTTT
>TRBJ2-1|TRBD2|TRBV27|-
CASSFRLAGINEQFF
TGTGCCAGCAGTTTCCGGCTAGCGGGAATCAATGAGCAGTTCTTC
>TRBJ1-5|TRBD1|TRBV6-1|-
CASSVNLCRQGDCQPQHF
TGTGCCAGCAGTGTTAATCTGTGTCGGCAGGGGGATTGTCAGCCCCAGCATTTT
>TRBJ2-6|-|TRBV29-1|-
CSVVSVVISGANVLTF
TGCAGCGTTGTCAGCGTAGTAATCTCTGGGGCCAACGTCCTGACTTTC
>TRBJ2-3|TRBD2|TRBV30|-
CAGTSSTDTQYF
TGTGCCGGGACTAGCTCCACAGATACGCAGTATTTT
>TRBJ1-2|-|TRBV6-1|-
CASSEALAYGYTF
TGTGCCAGCAGTGAAGCCCTGGCCTATGGCTACACCTTC
>TRBJ2-1|-|TRBV7-9|-
CASSLDGSYNEQFF
TGTGCCAGCAGCTTAGACGGGAGCTACAATGAGCAGTTCTTC